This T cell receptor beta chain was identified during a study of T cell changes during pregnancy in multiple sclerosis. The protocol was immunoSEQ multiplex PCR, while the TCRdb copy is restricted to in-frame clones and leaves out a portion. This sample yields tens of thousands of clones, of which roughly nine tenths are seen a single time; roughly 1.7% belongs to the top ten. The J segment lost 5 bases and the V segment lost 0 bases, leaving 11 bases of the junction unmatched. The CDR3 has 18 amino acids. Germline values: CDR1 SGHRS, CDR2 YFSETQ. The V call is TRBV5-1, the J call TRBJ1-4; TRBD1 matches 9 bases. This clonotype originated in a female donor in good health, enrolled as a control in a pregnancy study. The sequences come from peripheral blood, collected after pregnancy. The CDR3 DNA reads TGCGCCAGCAGCTTGGCCATTGCGGGACAGGGCGCGAATGAAAAACTGTTTTTT. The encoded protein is CASSLAIAGQGANEKLFF.